The 5 T cell receptor beta chains below were found in one sample sequenced in a study of cytomegalovirus exposure and HLA in healthy donors. The PCR ran on 60 Vbeta and 13 Jbeta primers. Sequencing used immunoSEQ multiplex PCR; TCRdb keeps in-frame clones, though not all of them. Recorded for this sample: 100,000 to 150,000 clones. The sequenced sample was PBMCs. These receptors all stem from a woman aged 40 to 49 in good health and CMV-seropositive.

V and J are TRBV7-6 and TRBJ2-7; TRBD1 matches at 9 bases. Trimming cost V 1 base and J 4 bases; bases outside gene matches: 5. CDR3 length: 15 amino acids. Looked up from germline, CDR1 is SGHVS and CDR2 is FNYEAQ. CDR3 sequence reads: CASSLGGTGFYEQYF. As DNA, the CDR3 is TGTGCCAGCAGCTTAGGGGGGACAGGGTTTTACGAGCAGTACTTC.

Here the CDR3 DNA reads TGCGCCAGCAGCTTGGAGGTAGCGGGAGGGCCAGGAGAGCAGTTCTTC. Translation: CASSLEVAGGPGEQFF. The chain uses TRBV5-1 and TRBJ2-1; the match to TRBD2 covers 11 bases. The CDR3 spans 16 residues. V was pared by 0 bases and J by 10 bases, with 9 bases of the junction left unmatched. Germline assignment: CDR1 SGHRS and CDR2 YFSETQ.

The chain combines TRBV7-8 with TRBJ2-1, with 11 bases identical to TRBD2. The CDR3 is 17 amino acids. With 4 bases clipped from V and 7 bases from J, the junction kept 12 bases outside the gene matches. Germline V lookup: CDR1 SGHVS, CDR2 FQNEAQ. The CDR3 reads CASSSRTSGQPGNEQFF. For the CDR3, the DNA is TGTGCCAGCAGCTCGAGGACTAGCGGGCAACCTGGGAATGAGCAGTTCTTC.

The chain has TRBV27 and TRBJ2-7; 10 nucleotides align to TRBD1. The CDR3 covers 14 residues. J lost 4 bases, V lost 4 bases, and 4 bases had no gene match. Germline V lookup: CDR1 MNHEY, CDR2 SMNVEV (reference sequence). The chain's CDR3 is CASSWGQGQYEQYF. The CDR3 DNA sequence: TGTGCCAGCAGTTGGGGACAGGGGCAATACGAGCAGTACTTC.

This chain uses TRBV5-5 with TRBJ1-1; D is perhaps TRBD1 (5 bases). Trimming removed 1 base at V and 5 bases at J, with 9 bases between. This CDR3 has 13 amino acids. Germline-derived CDR1 and CDR2 are SGHKS and YYEKEE (reference sequence). The CDR3: CASSLWTTTEAFF. CDR3 nucleotide sequence: TGTGCCAGCAGCTTGTGGACAACAACTGAAGCTTTCTTT.